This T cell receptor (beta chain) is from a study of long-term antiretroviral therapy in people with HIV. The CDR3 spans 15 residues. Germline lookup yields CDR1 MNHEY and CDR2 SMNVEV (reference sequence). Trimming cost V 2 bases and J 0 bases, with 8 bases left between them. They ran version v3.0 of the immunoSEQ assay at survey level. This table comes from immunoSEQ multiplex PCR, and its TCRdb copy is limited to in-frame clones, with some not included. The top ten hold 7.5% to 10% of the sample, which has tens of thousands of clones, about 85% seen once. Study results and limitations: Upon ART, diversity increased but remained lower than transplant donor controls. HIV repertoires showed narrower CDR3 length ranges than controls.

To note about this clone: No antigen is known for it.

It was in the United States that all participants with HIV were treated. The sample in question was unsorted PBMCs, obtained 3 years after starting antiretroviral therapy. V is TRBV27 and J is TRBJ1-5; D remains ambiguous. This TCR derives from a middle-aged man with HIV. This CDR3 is CASSLNLYSNQPQHF. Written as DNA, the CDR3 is TGTGCCAGCAGTTTAAATCTTTATAGCAATCAGCCCCAGCATTTT.